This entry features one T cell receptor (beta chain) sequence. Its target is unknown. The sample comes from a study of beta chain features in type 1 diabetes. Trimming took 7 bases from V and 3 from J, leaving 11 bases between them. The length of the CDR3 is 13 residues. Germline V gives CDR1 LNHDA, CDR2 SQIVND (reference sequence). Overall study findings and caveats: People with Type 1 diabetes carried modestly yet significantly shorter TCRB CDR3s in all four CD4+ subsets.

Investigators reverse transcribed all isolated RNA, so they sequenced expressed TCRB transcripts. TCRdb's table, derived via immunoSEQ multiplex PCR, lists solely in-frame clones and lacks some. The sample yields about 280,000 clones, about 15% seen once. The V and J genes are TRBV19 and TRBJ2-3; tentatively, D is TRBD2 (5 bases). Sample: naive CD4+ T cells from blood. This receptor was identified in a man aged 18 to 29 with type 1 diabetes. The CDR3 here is CASKMPGTDTQYF. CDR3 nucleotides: TGTGCCAGTAAGATGCCGGGGACAGATACGCAGTATTTT.